The entry below gives a single TCR beta chain sequence along with its context. Its cognate antigen is unknown. This entry comes from a study of T cell responses to AZD1222 COVID-19 vaccine. Background on the study: Pooling of second doses given at about 4 or about 12 weeks was done.

The CDR3 totals 19 residues. The repertoire was sequenced with immunoSEQ multiplex PCR; TCRdb's copy has only in-frame clones and lacks some. This sample has over 150,000 clones; about 90% occur once, and the top ten carry around 6.4%. Findings and caveats of the study: Baseline antibody screening turned up just a handful of seropositive AZD1222 recipients.

Sequencing used peripheral blood, obtained on day 0 of AZD1222 vaccination. The gene calls are TRBV21-1 and TRBJ2-5; the DNA was not used to check the table's D call, TRBD1. TRBV21-1 is a listed pseudogene. The sequence derives from an adult in good health. In nucleotides, the CDR3 is TGTGCCAGCAGCAAAGAAAACACCCAGGAGGGACAGGGGCAAGAGACCCAGTACTTC. Translated: CASSKENTQEGQGQETQYF.